The rows below give T cell receptor beta chains drawn from one sample of a study of blood T cell repertoires in COVID-19. Repertoires were generated with immunoSEQ multiplex PCR, while TCRdb's copy carries only in-frame clones and drops some. The sample has 150,000 to 200,000 clones, roughly 81% seen once. The sequencing input was peripheral blood. The receptors come from a woman of 80 years or more with COVID-19, enrolled during active disease. The CDR3 runs from the conserved cysteine through the conserved F or W. D genes are given only for firm matches. Size is omitted from some rows. Given values are once, few, many or a class for expanded clones.

d_gene	abundance	j_gene	v_gene	CDR3aa	CDR3nt
.	.	TRBJ1-5	TRBV4-1	CASSQVGDQPQHF	TGCGCCAGCAGCCAAGTAGGGGATCAGCCCCAGCATTTT
.	.	TRBJ2-2	TRBV10-3	CAIRAAGAGELFF	TGTGCCATCAGGGCGGCCGGCGCCGGGGAGCTGTTTTTT
TRBD1	.	TRBJ2-1	TRBV4-1	CASSQRGTGSSYNEQFF	TGCGCCAGCAGCCAGCGGGGGACAGGGAGCTCCTACAATGAGCAGTTCTTC
.	.	TRBJ1-1	TRBV2	CASTSQGVVTGEAFF	TGTGCCAGCACCTCACAGGGAGTGGTGACCGGTGAAGCTTTCTTT
.	.	TRBJ1-4	TRBV2	CASSEALPTGGHEKLFF	TGTGCCAGCAGTGAAGCGCTTCCGACAGGAGGCCATGAAAAACTGTTTTTT
.	.	TRBJ2-1	TRBV7-6	CASSPTRGRGNNEQFF	TGTGCCAGCAGCCCCACACGGGGACGGGGGAACAATGAGCAGTTCTTC
TRBD1	.	TRBJ1-2	TRBV29-1	CSDWTGGGYTF	TGCAGCGATTGGACAGGGGGTGGCTACACCTTC
.	.	TRBJ2-3	TRBV5-6	CASSYRTVASTDTQYF	TGTGCCAGCAGCTATCGGACAGTTGCTAGCACAGATACGCAGTATTTT
.	.	TRBJ2-5	TRBV27	CASSLAPQETQYF	TGTGCCAGCAGTCTTGCGCCCCAAGAGACCCAGTACTTC
.	.	TRBJ1-1	TRBV18	CASSPQSSTEAFF	TGTGCCAGCTCACCGCAGTCGTCCACTGAAGCTTTCTTT
TRBD2	.	TRBJ2-3	TRBV7-2	CASKLAGVTDTQYF	TGTGCCAGCAAGCTAGCGGGAGTAACAGATACGCAGTATTTT
.	.	TRBJ1-1	TRBV18	CASSPPIGVEAFF	TGTGCCAGCTCACCTCCAATCGGGGTTGAAGCTTTCTTT
.	once	TRBJ1-3	TRBV28	CASSPGGVVVSGNTIYF	TGTGCCAGCTCACCCGGCGGGGTAGTTGTATCTGGAAACACCATATATTTT
.	.	TRBJ2-3	TRBV6-6	CASSPQSSTDTQYF	TGTGCCAGCAGTCCTCAGTCTAGCACAGATACGCAGTATTTT
.	.	TRBJ2-7	TRBV9	CASSARQVGEQYF	TGTGCCAGCAGCGCCCGACAGGTGGGCGAGCAGTACTTC
.	.	TRBJ1-1	TRBV2	CASSESGGPTEAFF	TGTGCCAGCAGTGAGAGCGGGGGACCCACTGAAGCTTTCTTT
TRBD1	few	TRBJ1-6	TRBV9	CASSVGQGRSYNSPLHF	TGTGCCAGCAGCGTAGGACAGGGAAGATCCTATAATTCACCCCTCCACTTT
TRBD2	.	TRBJ2-1	TRBV11-3	CASSSQREGYNEQFF	TGTGCCAGCAGCTCCCAGCGGGAGGGGTACAATGAGCAGTTCTTC
.	once	TRBJ2-7	TRBV5-1	CASSLGGDASYEQYF	TGCGCCAGCAGCTTGGGGGGGGATGCCTCCTACGAGCAGTACTTC
.	.	TRBJ1-5	TRBV2	CASSRDSNQPQHF	TGTGCCAGCAGCAGGGATAGCAATCAGCCCCAGCATTTT
TRBD2	.	TRBJ2-2	TRBV20-1	CSASLAGGLTGELFF	TGCAGTGCTAGTCTAGCGGGGGGGCTGACCGGGGAGCTGTTTTTT
.	.	TRBJ2-5	TRBV7-2	CASSLSWTLQETQYF	TGTGCCAGCAGCTTATCTTGGACATTGCAAGAGACCCAGTACTTC
.	.	TRBJ2-5	TRBV7-2	CASRQGLSMAQYF	TGTGCCAGCAGGCAGGGGCTATCCATGGCCCAGTACTTC
TRBD1	few	TRBJ1-1	TRBV11-1	CASSPTGRAEAFF	TGTGCCAGCAGCCCGACAGGGAGAGCTGAAGCTTTCTTT
.	.	TRBJ1-5	TRBV30	CAWSVGVGNQPQHF	TGTGCCTGGAGTGTAGGGGTGGGAAATCAGCCCCAGCATTTT
.	.	TRBJ2-1	TRBV5-4	CASSYRLDSINEQFF	TGTGCCAGCAGCTATAGACTAGATAGTATCAATGAGCAGTTCTTC
TRBD1	few	TRBJ2-5	TRBV5-1	CASSYLQGFQETQYF	TGCGCCAGCAGCTATCTACAGGGGTTCCAAGAGACCCAGTACTTC
.	.	TRBJ2-7	TRBV14	CASSQGVVGVSEQYF	TGTGCCAGCAGCCAAGGGGTGGTCGGGGTAAGCGAGCAGTACTTC
.	.	TRBJ1-3	TRBV28	CASSRNSFSGNTIYF	TGTGCCAGCAGTCGAAACAGTTTCTCTGGAAACACCATATATTTT
TRBD1	once	TRBJ2-1	TRBV27	CASRPTGNYNEQFF	TGTGCCAGCAGACCGACAGGGAACTACAATGAGCAGTTCTTC
TRBD2	.	TRBJ2-1	TRBV28	CASTMTSGSSYNEQFF	TGTGCCAGCACCATGACTAGCGGGAGCTCCTACAATGAGCAGTTCTTC
.	.	TRBJ2-3	TRBV5-1	CASSPGDPGTDTQYF	TGCGCCAGCAGCCCGGGGGACCCGGGAACAGATACGCAGTATTTT
.	.	TRBJ2-5	TRBV11-3	CASSLDTRETQYF	TGTGCCAGCAGCTTAGATACGAGGGAGACCCAGTACTTC
.	.	TRBJ2-1	TRBV4-1	CASSQDSTGRTRFQFF	TGCGCCAGCAGCCAAGATTCGACAGGTCGGACTAGGTTCCAGTTCTTC
TRBD1	.	TRBJ2-1	TRBV7-9	CASSSSDRGNEQFF	TGTGCCAGCAGCTCATCGGACAGGGGCAATGAGCAGTTCTTC
.	.	TRBJ2-3	TRBV15	CATSPYLTDTQYF	TGTGCCACCAGCCCTTATTTAACAGATACGCAGTATTTT
.	.	TRBJ2-4	TRBV24-1	CATSDVRAPSYCIQYF	TGTGCCACCAGTGATGTTAGAGCGCCCAGTTATTGCATTCAGTACTTC
.	.	TRBJ1-1	TRBV5-1	CASSFSGSRGTEAFF	TGCGCCAGCAGCTTTTCCGGGTCCCGGGGCACTGAAGCTTTCTTT
TRBD2	.	TRBJ2-1	TRBV19	CASRGREGYNEQFF	TGTGCCAGCCGGGGGCGGGAGGGCTACAATGAGCAGTTCTTC
TRBD2	.	TRBJ2-7	TRBV7-2	CASSLSSGGYEQYF	TGTGCCAGCAGTTTGAGTAGCGGGGGATACGAGCAGTACTTC
.	.	TRBJ1-5	TRBV6-5	CASSYRRDPNQPQHF	TGTGCCAGCAGTTACCGGCGGGACCCCAATCAGCCCCAGCATTTT
.	.	TRBJ1-1	TRBV21-1	CASNPLTVEAFF	TGTGCCAGCAACCCCTTGACAGTTGAAGCTTTCTTT
TRBD1	.	TRBJ1-1	TRBV19	CASSTTGDTEAFF	TGTGCCAGTAGTACCACAGGGGACACTGAAGCTTTCTTT
TRBD1	once	TRBJ1-5	TRBV19	CASSIQGVGDQPQHF	TGTGCCAGTAGTATTCAGGGGGTTGGGGATCAGCCCCAGCATTTT
TRBD1	.	TRBJ2-2	TRBV4-1	CASSQERDRGLHGELFF	TGCGCCAGCAGCCAAGAAAGGGACAGGGGCCTCCACGGGGAGCTGTTTTTT
.	.	TRBJ1-1	TRBV28	CASSFRRNTEAFF	TGTGCCAGCAGTTTTAGGAGAAACACTGAAGCTTTCTTT
TRBD2	.	TRBJ2-3	TRBV10-3	CAIKGREGQKTDTQYF	TGTGCCATCAAAGGGCGGGAGGGCCAGAAGACAGATACGCAGTATTTT
TRBD2	.	TRBJ2-1	TRBV7-8	CASSFYSGDSWEQFF	TGTGCCAGCAGCTTCTATAGCGGGGACTCGTGGGAGCAGTTCTTC
.	.	TRBJ2-1	TRBV6-5	CASIRWATYNEQFF	TGTGCCAGCATTCGGTGGGCCACCTACAATGAGCAGTTCTTC
TRBD2	once	TRBJ2-7	TRBV20-1	CSATEGSGRGEQYF	TGCAGTGCTACTGAGGGTAGCGGGAGAGGTGAGCAGTACTTC
TRBD1	few	TRBJ1-2	TRBV5-6	CASSSDREYYGYTF	TGTGCCAGCAGCTCGGACAGGGAGTACTATGGCTACACCTTC
TRBD2	.	TRBJ2-3	TRBV11-3	CASSLGYGTTTDTQYF	TGTGCCAGCAGCTTAGGCTATGGGACTACCACAGATACGCAGTATTTT
.	.	TRBJ2-2	TRBV19	CASKREDGGYSGELFF	TGTGCCAGCAAGAGAGAGGACGGGGGTTATTCCGGGGAGCTGTTTTTT
.	.	TRBJ1-1	TRBV2	CASSDETGYTEAFF	TGTGCCAGCAGTGATGAGACAGGATACACTGAAGCTTTCTTT
.	.	TRBJ1-1	TRBV10-3	CAISELGAKGWNTEAFF	TGTGCCATCAGTGAATTGGGGGCGAAAGGATGGAACACTGAAGCTTTCTTT
.	.	TRBJ1-1	TRBV29-1	CSVGGVDTEAFF	TGCAGCGTTGGGGGCGTCGACACTGAAGCTTTCTTT
TRBD2	.	TRBJ2-7	TRBV3-1/TRBV3-2	CASSQDPVLAGGHAEQYF	TGTGCCAGCAGCCAAGATCCGGTACTAGCGGGGGGGCATGCCGAGCAGTACTTC
.	.	TRBJ1-2	TRBV30	CAWSVGSGYGYTF	TGTGCCTGGAGTGTGGGGAGCGGCTATGGCTACACCTTC
.	.	TRBJ2-1	TRBV7-2	CASTLRQSYNEQFF	TGTGCCAGCACCTTGAGACAGTCTTACAATGAGCAGTTCTTC
TRBD2	.	TRBJ2-7	TRBV5-1	CASSWEGSLTGEQYF	TGCGCCAGCAGCTGGGAGGGTAGTCTAACGGGGGAGCAGTACTTC